Shown below are 13 T cell receptor beta chains from a single sample sequenced in a study of fetal regulatory T cell absence and autoimmunity. TCRdb keeps only in-frame clones here, not all; method: immunoSEQ multiplex PCR. The sample contains about 95,000 clones, more than 70% of which appear only once. The sample was pancreas tissue. The receptor set was obtained from a male donor with IPEX syndrome.

The V call is TRBV4-2, the J call TRBJ2-5, with 9 bases that match TRBD2. With 9 bases clipped from V and 2 bases from J, the junction kept 4 bases outside the gene matches. The germline V gene encodes CDR1 LGHNA and CDR2 YNFKEQ. CDR3 length: 13 residues. The DNA for the CDR3 is TGTGCCAGTACTAGCGGGCCACAAGAGACCCAGTACTTC. Its protein product is CASTSGPQETQYF.

This clone was seen more than once but under ten times. Additional DNA sequences in this sample encode the identical CDR3. This chain joins TRBV30 and TRBJ1-1; D remains ambiguous. The V and J ends lost 3 bases and 0 bases respectively, with 5 bases between them. Germline V CDR1 and CDR2: GTSNPN, SVGIG (reference sequence). The CDR3 sequence is 12 residues long. This CDR3 reads CAWSPMNTEAFF. The CDR3 bases are TGTGCCTGGAGCCCGATGAACACTGAAGCTTTCTTT. Full variable domain (outside the CDR3, taken from reference TRBV30 and TRBJ1-1): SQTIHQWPATLVQPVGSPLSLECTVEGTSNPNLYWYRQAAGRGLQLLFYSVGIGQISSEVPQNLSASRPQDRQFILSSKKLLLSDSGFYLCAWSPMNTEAFFGQGTRLTVV.

The rearrangement uses TRBV2 and TRBJ2-5; no clear D gene. V was shortened by 4 bases and J by 5 bases, with 8 bases between the two germline ends. The CDR3 consists of 12 residues. The germline CDR1 and CDR2 sequences are SNHLY and FYNNEI. The CDR3 loop reads CASSVTAETQYF. CDR3 DNA sequence: TGTGCCAGCAGTGTTACGGCGGAGACCCAGTACTTC.

This clone was detected a few times. The chain uses TRBV5-6 and TRBJ2-3; D is tentatively TRBD1 or TRBD2 (5 bases each). There are 13 residues in the CDR3. Germline values: CDR1 SGHDT, CDR2 YYEEEE. Trimming left V 4 bases short and J 4 bases short, with 10 bases between. The CDR3 nucleotides are TGTGCCAGCAGCCCCGGGACCGCAGATACGCAGTATTTT. This translates into CASSPGTADTQYF.

The table lists this clone with a few counts. This chain joins TRBV6-4 and TRBJ1-5; 7 nucleotides align to TRBD1. Germline V CDR1 and CDR2: MRHNA, SNTAGT. The junction had 0 bases not matched to a gene; V was cut back by 1 base and J by 6 bases. The CDR3 spans 13 residues. CDR3 bases: TGTGCCAGCAGTGACTGGGACAGTCAGCCCCAGCATTTT. This gives the protein CASSDWDSQPQHF.

The chain recombines TRBV7-2 with TRBJ2-3, with D tentatively TRBD2 (5 bases). V was shortened by 4 bases and J by 2 bases, with 25 bases between the two germline ends. The CDR3 runs to 19 residues. Looked up from germline, CDR1 is SGHTA and CDR2 is FQGNSA. CDR3 nucleotides: TGTGCCAGCAGCTCCCGGACTTCCCCCGCTTCTTTAATCACAGATACGCAGTATTTT. Amino acid sequence: CASSSRTSPASLITDTQYF.

This rearrangement joins TRBV15 to TRBJ2-7; TRBD2 might be the D (5 bases). The CDR3 totals 15 residues. Germline-derived CDR1 and CDR2 are LNHNV and YYDKDF (reference sequence). V was clipped by 5 bases and J by 2 bases, with 16 bases between them. CDR3 DNA: TGTGCCACCAGCCGCCGTTACCGGGATGCCTACGAGCAGTACTTC. It yields the protein CATSRRYRDAYEQYF.

CDR3 loop: CAISPTSVNTGELFF. For the CDR3, the DNA is TGTGCCATCAGTCCGACTAGCGTAAACACCGGGGAGCTGTTTTTT. V is TRBV10-3 and J is TRBJ2-2; TRBD2 matches 8 bases. The CDR3 is 15 amino acids. J lost 2 bases, V lost 5 bases, and 4 bases had no gene match. The germline V gene has CDR1 ENHRY and CDR2 SYGVKD.

This sequence joins TRBV7-9 and TRBJ2-7; D possibly corresponds to TRBD1 (6 bases). This CDR3 contains 13 residues. CDR1 SEHNR and CDR2 FQNEAQ come from the germline V gene (reference sequence). V lost 1 base and J lost 3, with 7 bases in between. The CDR3: CASSLEDSYEQYF. The CDR3 nucleotides read TGTGCCAGCAGCTTAGAGGACAGCTACGAGCAGTACTTC.

Regarding this clone: At one end the junction does not follow the germline gene, possibly because of a read error. V and J are TRBV4-2 and TRBJ2-1; possibly TRBD2 for D (6 bases). The germline V gene encodes CDR1 LGHNA and CDR2 YNFKEQ. This CDR3 comprises 12 residues. The CDR3 loop reads CASSQGEVLPLF. CDR3 nucleotide sequence: TGTGCCAGCAGCCAAGGGGAGGTCTTACCCCTCTTC.

The gene calls are TRBV6-1 and TRBJ2-1; 8 bases line up with TRBD2. V lost 6 bases to trimming and J lost 4 bases; unmatched junction nucleotides: 8. Looked up from germline, CDR1 is MNHNS and CDR2 is SASEGT. The CDR3 runs to 15 residues. The DNA for the CDR3 is TGTGCCAGCAGGCTAAGAGTAGCGGGGTACAATGAGCAGTTCTTC. Encoded protein: CASRLRVAGYNEQFF.

The CDR3 sequence is CAISGDWGPDTEAFF. DNA for the CDR3: TGTGCCATCAGTGGGGACTGGGGACCTGACACTGAAGCTTTCTTT. This chain links TRBV10-3 with TRBJ1-1; perhaps TRBD1 as D (5 bases). Germline CDR1 and CDR2: ENHRY and SYGVKD. V was cut by 4 bases and J by 3 bases, with 15 bases left in between. The CDR3 sequence is 15 residues long.

The rearrangement uses TRBV7-9 and TRBJ1-2; D is unclear. The V gene lost 3 bases and the J gene lost 6 bases, with 14 bases spanning the gap. This CDR3 region has 14 residues. Looked up from germline, CDR1 is SEHNR and CDR2 is FQNEAQ (reference sequence). DNA for the CDR3: TGTGCCAGCAGCTTCCCTGGGGTTAAGGATGGCTACACCTTC. Encoded protein: CASSFPGVKDGYTF.